Listed below are T cell receptor beta chains from one sample, sequenced in a study of T-cell memory formation after mild COVID-19. TCRdb independently ran MiXCR on the 5' RACE reads; one entry per CDR3 protein. The table lists roughly 350,000 distinct CDR3 sequences, roughly an eighth of them singletons. Sequences were obtained from PBMCs or a T cell subset sorted from them (not recorded which). The receptors shown here come from a young man who had mild COVID-19 (a few samples of this study predate the infection). Cell type and time point are not known. CDR3s include the opening cysteine and the closing phenylalanine or tryptophan. A D gene is named only where the DNA matches it firmly. For some rows the clone size is stated as once, few or many, or as a class when expanded; others skip it.

size | J | V | D | CDR3 | DNA
many | TRBJ2-4 | TRBV7-2 | TRBD1 | CASSRTGQGNIQYF | TGTGCCAGCAGCCGAACGGGACAGGGAAACATTCAGTACTTC
few | TRBJ2-1 | TRBV3-1 | TRBD1 | CASSQPGTGKGNEQFF | TGTGCCAGCAGCCAACCCGGGACAGGGAAGGGCAATGAGCAGTTCTTC
few | TRBJ2-2 | TRBV7-9 | . | CASPVRGGTNGELFF | TGTGCCAGCCCTGTAAGGGGGGGAACGAACGGGGAGCTGTTTTTT
few | TRBJ2-3 | TRBV20-1 | . | CSARDVWSTDTQYF | TGCAGTGCTAGAGATGTGTGGAGTACAGATACGCAGTATTTT
few | TRBJ2-2 | TRBV5-1 | TRBD2 | CASSLGTSGTGELFF | TGCGCCAGCAGCTTAGGGACTAGCGGCACCGGGGAGCTGTTTTTT
. | TRBJ1-2 | TRBV12-3/TRBV12-4 | . | CASSSEHGYTF | TGTGCCAGCAGCAGCGAACATGGCTACACCTTC
. | TRBJ1-1 | TRBV12-3/TRBV12-4 | TRBD1 | CASRPGQPEAFF | TGTGCCAGCAGGCCGGGACAGCCTGAAGCTTTCTTT
many | TRBJ2-1 | TRBV24-1 | . | CATSDYSSYNEQFF | TGTGCCACCAGCGACTATAGCTCCTACAATGAGCAGTTCTTC
. | TRBJ1-1 | TRBV20-1 | TRBD1 | CSATPWDRAGSEAFF | TGCAGTGCTACCCCCTGGGACAGGGCTGGGTCTGAAGCTTTCTTT
few | TRBJ2-3 | TRBV7-9 | . | CASSPRQETGNTQYF | TGTGCCAGCAGCCCACGCCAGGAAACAGGGAATACGCAGTATTTT
many | TRBJ2-1 | TRBV4-3 | . | CASSLGGGGADEQFF | TGCGCCAGCAGCCTGGGTGGAGGGGGGGCAGATGAGCAGTTCTTC
few | TRBJ2-5 | TRBV6-2/TRBV6-3 | . | CASSLRSRGSYQETQYF | TGTGCCAGCAGCCTCCGATCGCGGGGCTCGTACCAAGAGACCCAGTACTTC
. | TRBJ2-2 | TRBV4-1 | . | CASSQVVRETGELFF | TGCGCCAGCAGCCAAGTTGTCAGGGAGACCGGGGAGCTGTTTTTT
. | TRBJ2-1 | TRBV2 | . | CASSEERGHFGNEQFF | TGTGCCAGCAGTGAAGAGAGAGGTCACTTCGGCAATGAGCAGTTCTTC
few | TRBJ2-2 | TRBV11-2 | . | CASSLVRRRPTGELFF | TGTGCCAGCAGCTTAGTCCGGCGGAGGCCCACCGGGGAGCTGTTTTTT
few | TRBJ1-5 | TRBV29-1 | . | CSVQKTDDQPQHF | TGCAGCGTTCAGAAAACGGATGATCAGCCCCAGCATTTT
. | TRBJ2-6 | TRBV25-1 | . | CASSESAVSGANVLTF | TGTGCCAGCAGTGAATCGGCGGTGTCCGGGGCCAACGTCCTGACTTTC
. | TRBJ1-1 | TRBV9 | . | CASSVFSGTEAFF | TGTGCCAGCAGCGTCTTTAGTGGCACTGAAGCTTTCTTT
. | TRBJ2-3 | TRBV20-1 | . | CSGNGVDFGTDTQYF | TGCAGTGGGAATGGGGTGGATTTCGGCACAGATACGCAGTATTTT
few | TRBJ2-7 | TRBV6-2/TRBV6-3 | TRBD1 | CATEQGAGYEQYF | TGTGCCACCGAACAGGGGGCGGGGTACGAGCAGTACTTC
few | TRBJ2-7 | TRBV10-2 | TRBD1 | CASSESPTGTVNYEQYF | TGCGCCAGCAGTGAGTCGCCGACCGGGACAGTGAACTACGAGCAGTACTTC
. | TRBJ2-1 | TRBV7-9 | TRBD2 | CASSPHPGTSGREQFF | TGTGCCAGCAGCCCCCACCCCGGGACTAGCGGACGAGAGCAGTTCTTC
. | TRBJ1-2 | TRBV10-1 | . | CASSESPRNGYTF | TGCGCCAGCAGTGAGTCGCCGCGGAACGGCTACACCTTC
. | TRBJ1-4 | TRBV7-8 | . | CASSLQGSTNEKLFF | TGTGCCAGCAGCTTACAGGGATCAACTAATGAAAAACTGTTTTTT
many | TRBJ1-5 | TRBV19 | . | CASSITGGRQPQHF | TGTGCCAGTAGTATCACCGGGGGTAGGCAGCCCCAGCATTTT
few | TRBJ2-1 | TRBV7-2 | . | CASSFALVAGQFF | TGTGCCAGCAGCTTCGCCTTGGTGGCGGGGCAGTTCTTC
. | TRBJ2-1 | TRBV7-3 | TRBD2 | CASSLWVAGPNEQFF | TGTGCCAGCAGCTTGTGGGTAGCGGGGCCCAATGAGCAGTTCTTC
. | TRBJ1-6 | TRBV5-5 | . | CASSSYQSPLHF | TGTGCCAGCAGCTCCTACCAGTCACCCCTCCACTTT
. | TRBJ2-3 | TRBV9 | TRBD1 | CASSAGQGIGDTQYF | TGTGCCAGCAGCGCGGGACAGGGTATTGGAGATACGCAGTATTTT
many | TRBJ1-2 | TRBV29-1 | . | CSVVGTDDPGYTF | TGCAGCGTTGTCGGGACGGACGATCCTGGCTACACCTTC
few | TRBJ2-3 | TRBV12-3/TRBV12-4 | TRBD2 | CASSLLAGRTQYF | TGTGCCAGCAGTTTATTAGCGGGGCGAACGCAGTATTTT
. | TRBJ1-5 | TRBV20-1 | . | CSAVRGNQPQHF | TGCAGTGCTGTCCGTGGCAATCAGCCCCAGCATTTT
few | TRBJ2-3 | TRBV4-3 | . | CASSQVARADTQYF | TGCGCCAGCAGCCAAGTGGCTCGGGCGGATACGCAGTATTTT
many | TRBJ2-5 | TRBV5-1 | . | CASSLYPGLLDGETQYF | TGCGCCAGCAGCCTCTACCCCGGACTCCTCGACGGGGAGACCCAGTACTTC
. | TRBJ2-4 | TRBV19 | . | CASTAGIKNIQYF | TGTGCCAGTACCGCGGGAATCAAAAACATTCAGTACTTC
few | TRBJ2-5 | TRBV5-1 | . | CASRPMPGSQETQYF | TGCGCCAGCAGACCCATGCCAGGGAGTCAAGAGACCCAGTACTTC
. | TRBJ2-1 | TRBV20-1 | . | CSAWGQGWGGNEQFF | TGCAGTGCCTGGGGCCAGGGTTGGGGTGGCAATGAGCAGTTCTTC
. | TRBJ2-3 | TRBV5-6 | . | CASSAPGASTDTQYF | TGTGCCAGCAGTGCCCCGGGAGCTAGCACAGATACGCAGTATTTT
few | TRBJ2-3 | TRBV27 | . | CASSYGSGDTQYF | TGTGCCAGCAGTTACGGGTCAGGGGATACGCAGTATTTT
few | TRBJ2-5 | TRBV10-3 | TRBD2 | CAISESVAGGSTGSQETQYF | TGTGCCATCAGTGAGTCTGTAGCGGGAGGCTCCACTGGAAGCCAAGAGACCCAGTACTTC
. | TRBJ2-3 | TRBV5-4 | TRBD2 | CASSKRTSGGTDTQYF | TGTGCCAGCAGCAAACGGACTAGCGGGGGTACAGATACGCAGTATTTT
few | TRBJ1-1 | TRBV29-1 | TRBD1 | CSAGGQKNTEAFF | TGCAGCGCAGGGGGACAGAAGAACACTGAAGCTTTCTTT
. | TRBJ2-3 | TRBV12-3/TRBV12-4 | . | CASSRAPYGNTQYF | TGTGCCAGCAGCCGAGCCCCCTACGGTAATACGCAGTATTTT
few | TRBJ1-3 | TRBV28 | . | CASSLLGRGNTIYF | TGTGCCAGCAGTTTACTGGGTCGCGGAAACACCATATATTTT
. | TRBJ2-7 | TRBV6-5 | TRBD1 | CASSYSDRVNEQYF | TGTGCCAGCAGTTACTCGGACAGGGTGAACGAGCAGTACTTC
many | TRBJ2-1 | TRBV5-4 | TRBD2 | CASSETSGGENEQFF | TGTGCCAGCAGCGAGACTAGCGGGGGGGAAAATGAGCAGTTCTTC
many | TRBJ1-1 | TRBV25-1 | . | CASSRGLNTEAFF | TGTGCCAGCAGCCGGGGCCTGAACACTGAAGCTTTCTTT
few | TRBJ2-1 | TRBV3-2 | . | CASSRDRVLAGPLYSNNEQFF | TGTGCCAGCAGCAGAGATAGAGTACTAGCGGGGCCTTTGTATTCTAACAATGAGCAGTTCTTC
. | TRBJ1-4 | TRBV6-5 | . | CASSYSGSNEKLFF | TGTGCCAGCAGTTACTCAGGGTCTAATGAAAAACTGTTTTTT
many | TRBJ2-7 | TRBV5-1 | TRBD1 | CASSPGTASYEQYF | TGCGCCAGCAGCCCCGGGACAGCCTCCTACGAGCAGTACTTC